One sample yielded the 10 T cell receptor beta chains listed below, sequenced in a study of blood T cell repertoires in COVID-19. Produced via immunoSEQ multiplex PCR; TCRdb's table is partial and in-frame only. The table records about 83,000 clones, roughly nine tenths of them present only once. Sequenced input: peripheral blood. The origin of the receptors is a woman aged 80 or older with active or convalescent COVID-19.

The V call is TRBV6-2 or TRBV6-3, the J call TRBJ1-1; D ambiguous. The CDR3 runs 13 residues. Trimming pared 0 bases from V and 5 bases from J, leaving 7 bases between. Germline V lookup: CDR1 MNHEY, CDR2 SVGEGT. The CDR3 loop is CASSYSGVTEAFF. CDR3 nucleotides: TGTGCCAGCAGTTACTCGGGCGTAACTGAAGCTTTCTTT.

The chain employs TRBV9 and TRBJ1-2, with D possibly TRBD1 on 5 matching bases. Deletions cut 0 bases from V and 0 bases from J, with 12 bases between. The CDR3 extends over 16 amino acids. Germline CDR1 reads SGDLS; CDR2 reads YYNGEE. CDR3 loop: CASSVVSGPANYGYTF. For the CDR3, the DNA is TGTGCCAGCAGCGTAGTATCAGGGCCCGCTAACTATGGCTACACCTTC.

The V call is TRBV4-3, the J call TRBJ1-1, with D unresolved. The length of the CDR3 is 13 residues. The V gene lost 0 bases and the J gene lost 7 bases, with 9 bases spanning the gap. Germline assignment: CDR1 LGHNA and CDR2 YSLEER. CDR3 protein: CASSQDSGIEAFF. CDR3 DNA sequence: TGCGCCAGCAGCCAAGACTCGGGGATTGAAGCTTTCTTT.

The chain couples TRBV9 to TRBJ2-3; TRBD1 matches at 9 bases. V dropped 3 bases and J dropped 4; count of bases not matched to a gene: 9. CDR1 and CDR2 (germline): SGDLS, YYNGEE. The CDR3 runs 16 residues. The CDR3 DNA reads as TGTGCCAGCAGCGCTGGGACAGGGAGGTCATCAGATACGCAGTATTTT. This codes for CASSAGTGRSSDTQYF.

V gene TRBV4-3 combines with J gene TRBJ2-2, with a possible D match to TRBD2 (7 bases). With 0 bases removed from V and 7 bases from J, the gap between germline ends came to 18 bases. Looked up from germline, CDR1 is LGHNA and CDR2 is YSLEER. The length of the CDR3 is 17 residues. The CDR3 loop reads CASSQDLIRGGSGELFF. In DNA form, the CDR3 reads TGCGCCAGCAGCCAAGATCTGATTAGGGGGGGAAGCGGGGAGCTGTTTTTT.

The chain has TRBV27 and TRBJ1-4, with a possible D match to TRBD1 (6 bases). The CDR3 totals 15 residues. The germline V gene encodes CDR1 MNHEY and CDR2 SMNVEV (reference sequence). Trimming shortened V by 4 bases and J by 0 bases, and 9 bases separated the two germline ends. CDR3 amino acids: CASSSQGSTNEKLFF. In DNA form, the CDR3 reads TGTGCCAGCAGTTCACAGGGATCAACTAATGAAAAACTGTTTTTT.

The V and J genes are TRBV5-1 and TRBJ2-1; 8 nucleotides align to TRBD2. The V segment lost 2 bases and the J segment 7 bases; nucleotides outside the gene matches: 5. Germline-derived CDR1 and CDR2 are SGHRS and YFSETQ. This CDR3 contains 14 residues. CDR3 DNA sequence: TGCGCCAGCAGCTTTCCGGGGGGGAGGAATGAGCAGTTCTTC. This encodes CASSFPGGRNEQFF. The complete variable domain, with remaining parts taken from reference TRBV5-1 and TRBJ2-1, reads KAGVTQTPRYLIKTRGQQVTLSCSPISGHRSVSWYQQTPGQGLQFLFEYFSETQRNKGNFPGRFSGRQFSNSRSEMNVSTLELGDSALYLCASSFPGGRNEQFFGPGTRLTVL.

The J gene is TRBJ1-2, the V gene TRBV3-1 (or the pseudogene TRBV3-2), with D possibly TRBD1 on 6 matching bases. There are 15 residues in the CDR3. From germline, CDR1 is LGHDT and CDR2 YNNKEL (reference sequence). Trimming cost V 2 bases and J 4 bases, with 14 bases left between them. CDR3 protein: CASSQPGDGSYGYTF. CDR3 sequence (DNA): TGTGCCAGCAGCCAACCAGGGGACGGATCCTATGGCTACACCTTC.

V usage is TRBV24-1 and J usage is TRBJ2-2; 9 bases line up with TRBD2. Germline lookup yields CDR1 KGHDR and CDR2 SFDVKD. V gave up 8 bases and J gave up 4 bases; unmatched junction bases: 4. This CDR3 contains 14 residues. The CDR3 DNA reads TGTGCCACCAATGCGGGGGGGATCACCGGGGAGCTGTTTTTT. This gives the protein CATNAGGITGELFF.

This sequence joins TRBV12-2 and TRBJ2-7; the D call in the table, TRBD1, was not verified against the DNA. TRBV12-2 is termed a pseudogene. This CDR3 region has 14 residues. CDR3 amino acids: CASRLRQGAYEQYF. The CDR3 coding sequence is TGTGCAAGTCGCTTAAGACAGGGGGCCTACGAGCAGTACTTC.